The 20 T cell receptor beta chains given below trace back to one sample, sequenced in a study of T cell clonality in common variable immunodeficiency. Study-wide points: Common variable immunodeficiency TCR beta sequences reportedly had fewer deletions and N-nucleotide insertions.

These receptors lack a known antigen. Some clones are missing from TCRdb's copy, which holds only in-frame ones; the method was immunoSEQ multiplex PCR. Altogether 40,000 or so clones were found in the sample, and no singletons occur. Input material: peripheral blood mononuclear cells. The receptor set was obtained from a human donor with common variable immunodeficiency.

This clone was seen repeatedly, ten times or more. The CDR3 end falls 3 residues outside the read, so it is completed with the germline J gene. The V gene is TRBV19, the J gene TRBJ2-7, with D tentatively TRBD1 (5 bases). The germline V and J ends were trimmed by 7 bases and 5 bases, with 15 bases remaining between them. The CDR3 length is 13 residues. Germline CDR1 LNHDA, CDR2 SQIVND (reference sequence). This chain's CDR3 is CASKGRAIDEQYF. The DNA read from the CDR3 is TGTGCCAGTAAGGGCAGGGCAATCGACGAG.

This clone was detected many times. The CDR3 extends 3 residues past the end of the read, so its final part is completed from the germline J gene. The chain recombines TRBV7-2 with TRBJ1-1; possible D gene TRBD1, 6 bases. CDR1 and CDR2 from the germline V gene are SGHTA and FQGNSA. V shed 1 base and J shed 5 bases, with 14 bases lying between them. The CDR3 totals 15 residues. CDR3 bases read: TGTGCCAGCAGCTTAGTTACAGGGCCCAGGACTGAA. Translation gives CASSLVTGPRTE. The full CDR3 protein reads CASSLVTGPRTEAFF.

This clone was recorded at least ten times. Coverage ceases 3 residues before the CDR3 finishes, and the germline J gene fills in the end. The chain recombines TRBV5-1 with TRBJ2-3; TRBD1 aligns across 8 bases. The CDR3 loop spans 16 amino acids. Looked up from germline, CDR1 is SGHRS and CDR2 is YFSETQ. The V segment lost 0 bases and the J segment 5 bases; nucleotides outside the gene matches: 8. This CDR3 reads CASSLAGRGRIDTQYF. The covered CDR3 bases are TGCGCCAGCAGCTTGGCAGGCAGGGGGCGGATAGATACG.

A few counts support this clone. The sequence runs out 3 residues before the end of the CDR3; the remainder is reconstructed from the germline J gene. The chain links TRBV7-7 to TRBJ2-3, with D possibly TRBD1 on 6 matching bases. Germline V gene sequence: CDR1 SSHAT, CDR2 FNYEAQ (reference sequence). The CDR3 sequence is 18 residues long. V lost 5 bases and J 0 bases, leaving 21 bases between the germline ends. The CDR3 loop is CASSQGRVGAYSTDTQYF. The DNA read from the CDR3 is TGTGCCAGCAGCCAGGGGCGTGTGGGGGCCTATAGCACAGATACG. The full variable domain, completed using reference TRBV7-7 and TRBJ2-3, is GAGVSQSPRYKVTKRGQDVTLRCDPISSHATLYWYQQALGQGPEFLTYFNYEAQPDKSGLPSDRFSAERPEGSISTLTIQRTEQRDSAMYRCASSQGRVGAYSTDTQYFGPGTRLTVL.

This clone was seen only a few times. The read is 3 residues too short to cover the CDR3 end, so that end is filled in from the germline J gene. J is TRBJ1-4 and V is TRBV2; possibly TRBD1 for D (6 bases). Trimming left V 6 bases short and J 0 bases short, with 14 bases between. CDR1 and CDR2 (germline): SNHLY, FYNNEI. The CDR3 consists of 16 residues. The CDR3 sequence: CASRSGTSSTNEKLFF. Partial CDR3 DNA: TGTGCCAGCAGATCCGGGACATCCTCAACTAATGAAAAA.

This clone occurred many times. The CDR3 end is not reached by the read, which stops 3 residues before it; the germline J gene fills it in. The genes are TRBV20-1 and TRBJ2-1; 15 nucleotides match TRBD2. This CDR3 region has 16 residues. Germline CDR1 DFQATT, CDR2 SNEGSKA (reference sequence). The junction had 10 bases not matched to a gene; V was cut back by 5 bases and J by 8 bases. The CDR3 region is CSADGLAGGSEHEQFF. Incomplete CDR3 DNA: TGCAGTGCTGACGGACTAGCGGGAGGGTCCGAACATGAG.

Remarks on this clone: The CDR3 is cut off 3 residues early in the read; its end comes from the germline J gene. The chain recombines TRBV11-3 with TRBJ2-1; TRBD1 matches at 9 bases. Trimming at V came to 0 bases and at J to 5 bases, leaving 2 bases not matched to a gene. The CDR3 extends over 15 amino acids. Per the germline V gene, CDR1 is SGHNT and CDR2 is YENEEA. CDR3 DNA, as far as it was read: TGTGCCAGCAGCTTAGAGGGACAGGGCCACAATGAG. It yields the protein CASSLEGQGHNE. The full-length CDR3 reads as CASSLEGQGHNEQFF. The variable domain in full, completed from reference TRBV11-3 and TRBJ2-1, reads EAGVVQSPRYKIIEKKQPVAFWCNPISGHNTLYWYLQNLGQGPELLIRYENEEAVDDSQLPKDRFSAERLKGVDSTLKIQPAELGDSAVYLCASSLEGQGHNEQFFGPGTRLTVL.

A word on this clone: The read gets to within 3 residues of the CDR3 end, and the germline J gene fills in the rest. This chain connects TRBV30 to TRBJ2-7; D might be TRBD1 (6 bases). Germline V gives CDR1 GTSNPN, CDR2 SVGIG (reference sequence). The CDR3 loop spans 16 amino acids. The V gene lost 1 base and the J gene lost 5 bases, with 21 bases spanning the gap. The sequenced CDR3 bases are TGTGCCTGGAGTGGGAAAAGGACAGTGGGGGCCAACGAG. Its translation: CAWSGKRTVGANE. From start to end, the CDR3 is CAWSGKRTVGANEQYF.

This clone has a handful of counts. The read ends 3 residues before the CDR3 terminus; that terminus is restored from the germline J gene. The chain employs TRBV20-1 and TRBJ2-1; D ambiguous. The CDR3 runs 14 residues. CDR1 is DFQATT and CDR2 is SNEGSKA in the germline V gene (reference sequence). V lost 1 base, J lost 0 bases, and 7 bases lay in between. CDR3 protein: CSARGGISYNEQFF. The sequenced CDR3 bases are TGCAGTGCTAGAGGAGGTATCTCCTACAATGAG.

This clone appeared many times. The CDR3 goes on 3 residues after the read ends, and that part is filled in from the germline J gene. J is TRBJ2-1 and V is TRBV7-3, with no clear D. V was clipped by 5 bases and J by 5 bases, with 13 bases between them. CDR3 length: 14 residues. The germline CDR1 and CDR2 sequences are SGHTA and FQGTGA. Partial CDR3 DNA: TGTGCCAGCAGCAGAGATCTCGTAGACAATGAG. Its protein product is CASSRDLVDNE. From start to end, the CDR3 is CASSRDLVDNEQFF.

This clone was counted ten times or more. Coverage ceases 3 residues before the CDR3 finishes, and the germline J gene fills in the end. This chain connects TRBV7-8 to TRBJ2-3, with 7 nucleotides matching TRBD2. The CDR3 sequence is 14 residues long. The trim removed 9 bases at V and 2 bases at J, leaving 8 bases unmatched. Per the germline V gene, CDR1 is SGHVS and CDR2 is FQNEAQ. Incomplete CDR3 DNA: TGTGCCAGTCAGCAGAGGGACTACACAGATACG. Protein sequence: CASQQRDYTDT. The entire CDR3 protein reads CASQQRDYTDTQYF.

This clone has only a few counts. The CDR3 goes on 3 residues after the read ends, and that part is filled in from the germline J gene. The chain has TRBV11-2 and TRBJ2-7; the match to TRBD1 covers 7 bases. The trim removed 2 bases at V and 2 bases at J, leaving 0 bases unmatched. Looked up from germline, CDR1 is SGHAT and CDR2 is FQNNGV. This CDR3 has 13 amino acids. The part of the CDR3 DNA that was read is TGTGCCAGCAGCTTACAGGGGGCCTACGAG. Translation: CASSLQGAYE. The entire CDR3 protein is CASSLQGAYEQYF.

As for this clone: The sequenced fragment ends 3 residues before the CDR3 boundary, so the rest is inferred from the germline J gene. The chain carries TRBV7-6 and TRBJ1-2, with unresolved D. This CDR3 spans 10 amino acids. CDR1 is SGHVS, CDR2 FNYEAQ, per germline. V lost 4 bases and J 7 bases, leaving 4 bases between the germline ends. This CDR3 is CASSSRGYTF. Incomplete CDR3 DNA: TGTGCCAGCAGCTCCCGTGGC.

Worth noting for this clone: With the read ending 3 residues before the CDR3 end, the germline J gene is used to fill in that end. The J gene is TRBJ2-2, the V gene TRBV7-6; TRBD2 matches at 12 bases. The CDR3 runs 15 residues. Germline V gives CDR1 SGHVS, CDR2 FNYEAQ. The V gene end was trimmed by 5 bases and the J gene end by 3 bases; junction bases not matched to a gene: 1. The CDR3 sequence: CASSRLAGDTGELFF. The CDR3 DNA, read in part, is TGTGCCAGCAGCCGACTAGCGGGAGACACCGGGGAG.

On this clone itself: The read terminates 3 residues before the CDR3 end, so the remaining end is supplied by the germline J gene. The chain links TRBV18 to TRBJ2-7; TRBD1 matches at 7 bases. The length of the CDR3 is 14 residues. Trimming took 3 bases from V and 3 from J; bases not matched to a gene: 5. CDR1 and CDR2 from the germline V gene are KGHSH and LQKENI. Partial CDR3 DNA: TGTGCCAGCTCACCTAGAGACAGGGTCTACGAG. It translates to CASSPRDRVYE. The entire CDR3 protein is CASSPRDRVYEQYF.

This clone was counted a few times. The sequenced fragment ends 3 residues before the CDR3 boundary, so the rest is inferred from the germline J gene. The chain recombines TRBV7-2 with TRBJ2-1; D uncertain. Germline V CDR1 and CDR2: SGHTA, FQGNSA. The CDR3 has 15 amino acids. V lost 1 base, J lost 4 bases, and 11 bases lay in between. This CDR3 reads CASSLGLERYNEQFF. CDR3 DNA (partial): TGTGCCAGCAGCTTAGGGCTAGAACGTTACAATGAG. The full variable domain, in which reference TRBV7-2 and TRBJ2-1 provide the parts outside the CDR3, is GAGVSQSPSNKVTEKGKDVELRCDPISGHTALYWYRQSLGQGLEFLIYFQGNSAPDKSGLPSDRFSAERTGGSVSTLTIQRTQQEDSAVYLCASSLGLERYNEQFFGPGTRLTVL.

This clone was counted at least ten times. The sequenced fragment ends 3 residues before the CDR3 boundary, so the rest is inferred from the germline J gene. V is TRBV5-5 and J is TRBJ2-5; tentative D call: TRBD1 (6 bases). Germline CDR1 and CDR2: SGHKS and YYEKEE (reference sequence). Between the trimmed V and J ends, which lost 0 bases and 4 bases, there was a span of 13 bases. The CDR3 length is 15 residues. The covered CDR3 bases are TGTGCCAGCAGCTTGGGCAGGGGAACGGTAGAGACC. It specifies CASSLGRGTVET. The full CDR3 protein reads CASSLGRGTVETQYF.

This clone was seen repeatedly, ten times or more. The CDR3 end is not reached by the read, which stops 3 residues before it; the germline J gene fills it in. This chain uses TRBV19 with TRBJ1-1, with D possibly TRBD1 on 6 matching bases. This CDR3 spans 16 amino acids. Germline values: CDR1 LNHDA, CDR2 SQIVND (reference sequence). V lost 6 bases, J lost 0 bases, and 17 bases lay in between. The CDR3 bases that were read are TGTGCCAGTAGAGGGGGGGCAGTCGGCATGAACACTGAA. Protein sequence: CASRGGAVGMNTE. In full, the CDR3 reads CASRGGAVGMNTEAFF.

This clone occurred many times. The read falls 3 residues short of the CDR3 end, and the missing part is taken from the germline J gene. J is TRBJ2-2 and V is TRBV5-4, with 12 bases matching TRBD2. Losses at the gene ends were 4 bases for V and 8 bases for J; bases not matched to a gene: 6. This CDR3 has 15 residues. Germline V gives CDR1 SGHNT, CDR2 YYREEE (reference sequence). The CDR3 sequence: CASSPLAGGPGELFF. The covered CDR3 bases are TGTGCCAGCAGCCCACTAGCGGGAGGTCCTGGGGAG.

This clone has only a few counts. The CDR3 is cut off 3 residues early in the read; its end comes from the germline J gene. The V call is TRBV19, the J call TRBJ2-7; TRBD1 agrees at 10 bases. The germline gives CDR1 LNHDA, CDR2 SQIVND (reference sequence). Germline trimming cut 6 bases from V and 5 bases from J; bases unmatched to any gene: 4. The CDR3 sequence is 13 residues long. The part of the CDR3 DNA that was read is TGTGCCAGTAGAAGGACAGGGGGGGACGAG. Translated: CASRRTGGDE. The entire CDR3 protein reads CASRRTGGDEQYF.